The T cell receptor beta chain under discussion was sequenced for a study of blood T cell repertoires in COVID-19. As handled by the study authors: Quantification of nucleated cells was approximated via reference gene primer amplification. Sequencing used immunoSEQ multiplex PCR; TCRdb keeps in-frame clones, though not all of them. D and trimming come from the DNA, and the V and J calls and clone size come from that table. The sample has under 500,000 clones, about 89% seen once. Specimen: peripheral blood. This receptor was obtained from a woman aged 30 to 39 with acute or convalescent COVID-19.

CDR3 sequence: CASSMLTASNQPQHF. CDR3 DNA sequence: TGTGCCAGCAGCATGCTGACAGCCAGCAATCAGCCCCAGCATTTT. The chain combines TRBV5-5 with TRBJ1-5; D may be TRBD1 (5 bases). Germline CDR1 SGHKS, CDR2 YYEKEE (reference sequence). The CDR3 totals 15 residues. V shed 4 bases and J shed 1 base, with 12 bases lying between them.